These 18 T cell receptor beta chains were all obtained from the same sample, sequenced in a study of T-cell memory formation after mild COVID-19. One entry per CDR3 protein, called by TCRdb with MiXCR from the 5' RACE reads. This table holds 300,000 to 400,000 distinct CDR3 sequences, around 30% found once. Source material: PBMCs or a T cell subset sorted from them (not recorded which). These receptors were taken from an adult woman who had mild COVID-19 (a few samples of this study predate the infection). Cell type and time point are not known.

This chain connects TRBV6-6 to TRBJ1-6, with no clear D. From germline, CDR1 is MNHNY and CDR2 SVGAGI (reference sequence). The CDR3 is 14 amino acids. V was clipped by 7 bases and J by 8 bases, with 15 bases between them. The DNA of the CDR3 is TGTGCCAGCACCAGAGACGGCCGGTATTCACCCCTCCACTTT. The encoded protein is CASTRDGRYSPLHF.

The chain recombines TRBV20-1 with TRBJ1-1; 7 bases align to TRBD1. V lost 5 bases to trimming and J lost 8 bases; unmatched junction nucleotides: 20. The CDR3 consists of 16 residues. Germline CDR1 DFQATT, CDR2 SNEGSKA (reference sequence). CDR3 loop: CSAHTEYRGSTSEAFF. The CDR3 nucleotides are TGCAGTGCTCACACGGAATACAGGGGTTCAACTTCCGAAGCTTTCTTT.

This clonotype was seen more than once but under ten times. CDR3 sequence reads: CASSLTREGNTIYF. In nucleotides, the CDR3 is TGTGCCAGCAGTTTGACCCGGGAAGGAAACACCATATATTTT. The rearrangement joins TRBV12-3 or TRBV12-4 to TRBJ1-3, with D hard to call. Trimming cost V 3 bases and J 4 bases, with 10 bases left between them. The CDR3 runs to 14 residues.

This clonotype is a singleton in its sample. This chain connects TRBV29-1 to TRBJ2-1, with D hard to call. CDR1 is SQVTM and CDR2 is ANQGSEA in the germline V gene. This CDR3 has 11 residues. V was clipped by 5 bases and J by 9 bases, with 11 bases between them. Written as DNA, the CDR3 is TGCAGCGTTCCCGCAGTACCTGAGCAGTTCTTC. Translated: CSVPAVPEQFF.

This clonotype was found a few times. The genes are TRBV7-9 and TRBJ2-4; the D gene could be TRBD1 or TRBD2 (5 bases each). The germline V gene encodes CDR1 SEHNR and CDR2 FQNEAQ (reference sequence). The CDR3 is 14 residues long. Trimming removed 1 base from V and 15 bases from J, with 19 bases in between. CDR3 sequence (DNA): TGTGCCAGCAGCTTAGAGGTGTTCGGGGCCCTCGTGTACTTC. This encodes CASSLEVFGALVYF.

V gene TRBV19 combines with J gene TRBJ2-1; TRBD1 matches 11 bases. The J segment lost 4 bases and the V segment lost 5 bases, leaving 4 bases of the junction unmatched. Germline V gives CDR1 LNHDA, CDR2 SQIVND (reference sequence). The CDR3 runs to 15 residues. The CDR3 coding sequence is TGTGCCAGTAGTTGGGGGACAGGGGGTTACAATGAGCAGTTCTTC. It is translated as CASSWGTGGYNEQFF.

The rearrangement uses TRBV4-1 and TRBJ2-5; 13 bases fit TRBD2. Germline-derived CDR1 and CDR2 are MGHRA and YSYEKL. The CDR3 contains 19 residues. Trimming cost V 1 base and J 5 bases; bases outside gene matches: 13. CDR3 amino acids: CASSQGLAGGPGRKETQYF. CDR3 nucleotides: TGCGCCAGCAGCCAAGGACTAGCGGGGGGCCCGGGTAGGAAGGAGACCCAGTACTTC.

This sequence joins TRBV5-6 and TRBJ1-1; D uncertain. The CDR3 is 15 residues long. The germline V gene has CDR1 SGHDT and CDR2 YYEEEE. Deletions cut 4 bases from V and 3 bases from J, with 16 bases between. The CDR3 bases are TGTGCCAGCAGCCCTAACCGGGGATGGGACACTGAAGCTTTCTTT. The encoded protein is CASSPNRGWDTEAFF.

This rearrangement joins TRBV6-5 to TRBJ2-7; TRBD2 aligns across 11 bases. Germline CDR1 is MNHEY and CDR2 is SVGAGI. The ends lost 3 bases at V and 6 bases at J; junction bases unmatched: 1. The CDR3 is 13 amino acids. This chain's CDR3 is CASSYGTSGEQYF. CDR3 in DNA: TGTGCCAGCAGTTATGGGACTAGCGGCGAGCAGTACTTC.

CDR3 sequence reads: CSARDTAFF. The CDR3 DNA sequence: TGCAGTGCTCGGGACACAGCTTTCTTT. The genes are TRBV20-1 and TRBJ1-1; maybe TRBD1 (6 bases). Germline CDR1 reads DFQATT; CDR2 reads SNEGSKA (reference sequence). The CDR3 length is 9 residues. Trimming removed 5 bases at V and 10 bases at J, with 8 bases between.

This rearrangement joins TRBV2 to TRBJ1-1; D is uncertain. Looked up from germline, CDR1 is SNHLY and CDR2 is FYNNEI. V was shortened by 3 bases and J by 3 bases, with 5 bases between the two germline ends. This CDR3 comprises 12 residues. The CDR3, as DNA: TGTGCCAGCAGTGATGATTACACTGAAGCTTTCTTT. Residues: CASSDDYTEAFF.

The sample holds a few counts of this clonotype. The CDR3 loop reads CATRSRDQEETQYF. The CDR3 coding sequence is TGTGCCACCCGCAGCCGGGATCAAGAAGAGACCCAGTACTTC. The chain has TRBV24-1 and TRBJ2-5; D perhaps matches TRBD2 (5 bases). The CDR3 is made up of 14 amino acids. V was trimmed by 9 bases and J by 3 bases, leaving 16 bases between them. The germline V gene has CDR1 KGHDR and CDR2 SFDVKD.

The genes are TRBV20-1 and TRBJ2-7, with D possibly being TRBD1 (6 bases). The CDR3 has 14 amino acids. CDR1 is DFQATT and CDR2 is SNEGSKA in the germline V gene (reference sequence). The V and J ends lost 0 bases and 2 bases respectively, with 11 bases between them. The CDR3 protein is CSAREAQGTYEQYF. The DNA of the CDR3 is TGCAGTGCTAGAGAAGCCCAGGGGACCTACGAGCAGTACTTC.

The table lists this clonotype with a few counts. This chain connects TRBV4-2 to TRBJ2-1, with 7 bases identical to TRBD2. Germline trimming cut 3 bases from V and 8 bases from J; bases unmatched to any gene: 10. Germline V CDR1 and CDR2: LGHNA, YNFKEQ. This CDR3 has 15 amino acids. The CDR3 nucleotides are TGTGCCAGCAGCCAGGCAGCGGGACGGGCCGATGAGCAGTTCTTC. Translating it yields CASSQAAGRADEQFF.

The table lists this clonotype with a few counts. The J gene is TRBJ1-1, the V gene TRBV5-1; unclear D gene. V lost 5 bases and J lost 6, with 14 bases in between. From germline, CDR1 is SGHRS and CDR2 YFSETQ. This CDR3 has 13 amino acids. The CDR3 protein is CASRTIWIAEAFF. In DNA, the CDR3 is TGCGCCAGCAGGACTATCTGGATCGCTGAAGCTTTCTTT.

The chain employs TRBV10-3 and TRBJ2-2; D not certain. The CDR3 runs 13 residues. Germline V gene lookup returns CDR1 ENHRY and CDR2 SYGVKD. V dropped 10 bases and J dropped 5 bases, with 14 bases sitting between them. The chain's CDR3 is CATRPGSTGELFF. Here the CDR3 DNA reads TGTGCCACCCGGCCCGGGTCGACCGGGGAGCTGTTTTTT.

The chain uses TRBV29-1 and TRBJ2-1; unclear D gene. Trimming cost V 0 bases and J 0 bases, with 6 bases left between them. The germline CDR1 and CDR2 sequences are SQVTM and ANQGSEA. The length of the CDR3 is 14 residues. The CDR3 loop reads CSVEDRLSYNEQFF. The CDR3 DNA sequence: TGCAGCGTTGAAGATCGTCTCTCCTACAATGAGCAGTTCTTC.

The J gene is TRBJ2-2, the V gene TRBV29-1, with D perhaps TRBD1 or TRBD2 (5 bases each). Germline CDR1 and CDR2: SQVTM and ANQGSEA. CDR3 size: 13 residues. V was shortened by 8 bases and J by 5 bases, with 15 bases between the two germline ends. CDR3 in DNA: TGCAGCACCTCCGGGGCTACTACCGGGGAGCTGTTTTTT. Its protein is CSTSGATTGELFF.